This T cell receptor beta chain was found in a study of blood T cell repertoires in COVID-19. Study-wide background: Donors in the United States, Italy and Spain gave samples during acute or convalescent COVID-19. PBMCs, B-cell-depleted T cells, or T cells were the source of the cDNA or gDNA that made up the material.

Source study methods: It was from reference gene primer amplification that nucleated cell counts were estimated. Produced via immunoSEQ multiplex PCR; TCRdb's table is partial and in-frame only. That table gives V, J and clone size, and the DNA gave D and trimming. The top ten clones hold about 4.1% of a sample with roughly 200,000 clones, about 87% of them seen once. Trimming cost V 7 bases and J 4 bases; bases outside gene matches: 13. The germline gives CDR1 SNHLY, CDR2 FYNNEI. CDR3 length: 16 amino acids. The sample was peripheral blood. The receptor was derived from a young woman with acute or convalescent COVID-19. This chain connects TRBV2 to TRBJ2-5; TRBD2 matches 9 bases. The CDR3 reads CASTPLEGLAGETQYF. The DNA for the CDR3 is TGTGCCAGCACCCCACTGGAGGGACTAGCAGGAGAGACCCAGTACTTC.